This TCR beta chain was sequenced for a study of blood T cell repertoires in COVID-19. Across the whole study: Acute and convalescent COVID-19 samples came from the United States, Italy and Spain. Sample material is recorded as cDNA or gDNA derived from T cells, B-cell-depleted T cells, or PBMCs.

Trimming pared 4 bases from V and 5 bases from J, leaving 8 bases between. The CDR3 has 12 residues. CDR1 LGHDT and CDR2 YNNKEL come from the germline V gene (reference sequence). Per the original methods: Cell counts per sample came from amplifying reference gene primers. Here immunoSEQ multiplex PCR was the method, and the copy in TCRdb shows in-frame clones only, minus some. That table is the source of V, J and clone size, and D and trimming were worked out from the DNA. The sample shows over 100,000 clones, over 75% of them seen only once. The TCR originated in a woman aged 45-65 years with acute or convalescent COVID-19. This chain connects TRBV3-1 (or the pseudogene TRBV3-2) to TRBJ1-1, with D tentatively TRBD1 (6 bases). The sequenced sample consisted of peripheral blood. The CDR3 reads CASSPRGTEAFF. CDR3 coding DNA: TGTGCCAGCAGCCCCAGGGGAACTGAAGCTTTCTTT.